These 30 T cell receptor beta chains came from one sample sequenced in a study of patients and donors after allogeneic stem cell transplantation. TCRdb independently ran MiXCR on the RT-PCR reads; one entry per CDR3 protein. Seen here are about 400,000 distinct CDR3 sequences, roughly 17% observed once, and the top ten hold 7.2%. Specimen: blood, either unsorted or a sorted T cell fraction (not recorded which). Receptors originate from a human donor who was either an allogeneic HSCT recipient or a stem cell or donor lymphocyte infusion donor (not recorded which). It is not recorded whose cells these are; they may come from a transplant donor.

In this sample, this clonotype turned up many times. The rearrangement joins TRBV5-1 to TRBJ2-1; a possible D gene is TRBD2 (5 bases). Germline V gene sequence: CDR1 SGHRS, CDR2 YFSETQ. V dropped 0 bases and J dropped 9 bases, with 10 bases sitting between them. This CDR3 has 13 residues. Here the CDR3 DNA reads TGCGCCAGCAGCTTGGGGCTAGCTGTTGAGCAGTTCTTC. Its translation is CASSLGLAVEQFF.

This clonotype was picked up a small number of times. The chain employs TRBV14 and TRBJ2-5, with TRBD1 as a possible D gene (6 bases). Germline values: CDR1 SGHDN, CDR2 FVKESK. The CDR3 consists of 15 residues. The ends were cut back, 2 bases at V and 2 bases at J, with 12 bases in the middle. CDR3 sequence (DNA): TGTGCCAGCAGCCAAATAGACAGGTTACAAGAGACCCAGTACTTC. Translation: CASSQIDRLQETQYF.

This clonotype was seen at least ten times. The CDR3 spells CSAPTPGTSGTDTQYF. The CDR3 DNA is TGCAGTGCTCCCACCCCCGGGACTAGCGGCACAGATACGCAGTATTTT. The chain links TRBV20-1 to TRBJ2-3; TRBD2 matches at 10 bases. This CDR3 spans 16 amino acids. The V segment lost 5 bases and the J segment 1 base; nucleotides outside the gene matches: 9. Germline V gene lookup returns CDR1 DFQATT and CDR2 SNEGSKA (reference sequence).

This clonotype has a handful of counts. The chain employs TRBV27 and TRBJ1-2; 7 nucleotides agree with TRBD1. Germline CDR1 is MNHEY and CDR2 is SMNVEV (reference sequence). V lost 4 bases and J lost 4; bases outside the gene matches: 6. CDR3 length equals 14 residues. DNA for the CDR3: TGTGCCAGCAGTTCGTCGACAGGGCCCTATGGCTACACCTTC. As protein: CASSSSTGPYGYTF.

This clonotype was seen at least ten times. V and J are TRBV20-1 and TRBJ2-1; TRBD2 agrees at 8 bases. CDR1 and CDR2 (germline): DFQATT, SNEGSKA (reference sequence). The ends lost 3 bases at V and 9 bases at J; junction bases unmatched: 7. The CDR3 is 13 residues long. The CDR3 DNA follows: TGCAGTGCTAGTTCGAGCGGGAGTCGTGAGCAGTTCTTC. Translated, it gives CSASSSGSREQFF.

The CDR3 region is CASSYSEGRSTEAFF. The CDR3 DNA sequence: TGTGCCAGCAGTTACTCGGAGGGGAGGAGTACTGAAGCTTTCTTT. The gene calls are TRBV6-5 and TRBJ1-1, with TRBD1 as a possible D gene (5 bases). Germline assignment: CDR1 MNHEY and CDR2 SVGAGI. V shed 0 bases and J shed 5 bases, with 13 bases lying between them. CDR3 size: 15 residues.

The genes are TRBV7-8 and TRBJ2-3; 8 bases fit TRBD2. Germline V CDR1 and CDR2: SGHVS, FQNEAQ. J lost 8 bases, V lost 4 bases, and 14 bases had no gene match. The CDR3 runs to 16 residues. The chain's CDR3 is CASSSGGSGTSGTQYF. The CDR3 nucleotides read TGTGCCAGCAGCTCGGGAGGGAGCGGGACCTCCGGTACGCAGTATTTT.

CDR3 bases: TGCAGTGCCCCCGAGGAGGGGGCCGGCTACACCTTC. It codes for CSAPEEGAGYTF. The rearrangement joins TRBV20-1 to TRBJ1-2; 7 bases are shared with TRBD1. CDR1 is DFQATT, CDR2 SNEGSKA, per germline (reference sequence). With V trimmed by 6 bases and J by 8 bases, 9 bases remained unmatched. This CDR3 comprises 12 residues.

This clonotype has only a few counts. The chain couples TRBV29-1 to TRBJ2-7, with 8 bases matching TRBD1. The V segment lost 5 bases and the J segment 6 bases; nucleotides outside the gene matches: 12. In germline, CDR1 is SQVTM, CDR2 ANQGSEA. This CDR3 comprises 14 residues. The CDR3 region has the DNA TGCAGCGTTAAACCGGGACAGGTGATGGCCGAGCAGTACTTC. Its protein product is CSVKPGQVMAEQYF.

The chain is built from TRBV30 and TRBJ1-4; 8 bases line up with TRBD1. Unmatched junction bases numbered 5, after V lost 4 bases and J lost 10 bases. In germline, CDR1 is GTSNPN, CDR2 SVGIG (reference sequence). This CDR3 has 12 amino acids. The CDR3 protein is CAWTRGLGKLFF. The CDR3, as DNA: TGTGCCTGGACCAGGGGGCTCGGAAAACTGTTTTTT.

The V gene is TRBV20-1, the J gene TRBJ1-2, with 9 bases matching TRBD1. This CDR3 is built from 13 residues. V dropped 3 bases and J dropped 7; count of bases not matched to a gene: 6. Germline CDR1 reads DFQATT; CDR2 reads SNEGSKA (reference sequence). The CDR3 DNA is TGCAGTGCTAGGAGGGACAGGGCTGGTGGCTACACCTTC. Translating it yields CSARRDRAGGYTF.

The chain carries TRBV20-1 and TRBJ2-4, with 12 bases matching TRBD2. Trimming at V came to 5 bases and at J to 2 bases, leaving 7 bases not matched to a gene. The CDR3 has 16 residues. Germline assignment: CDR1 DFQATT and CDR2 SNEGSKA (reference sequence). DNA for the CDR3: TGCAGTGCTGGCAGACTAGCGGGAGTTTCCAAAAACATTCAGTACTTC. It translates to CSAGRLAGVSKNIQYF.

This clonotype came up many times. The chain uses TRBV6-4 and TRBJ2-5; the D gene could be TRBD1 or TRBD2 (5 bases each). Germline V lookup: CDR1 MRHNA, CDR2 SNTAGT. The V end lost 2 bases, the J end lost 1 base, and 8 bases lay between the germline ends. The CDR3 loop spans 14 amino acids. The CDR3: CASSDGGSQETQYF. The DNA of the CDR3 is TGTGCCAGCAGTGACGGGGGTTCCCAAGAGACCCAGTACTTC.

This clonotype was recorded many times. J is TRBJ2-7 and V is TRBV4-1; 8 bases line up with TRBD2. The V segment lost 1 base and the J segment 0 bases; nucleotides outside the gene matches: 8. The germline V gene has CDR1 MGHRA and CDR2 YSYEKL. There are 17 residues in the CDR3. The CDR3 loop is CASSQGATSGDSYEQYF. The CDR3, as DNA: TGCGCCAGCAGCCAAGGGGCTACTAGCGGAGACTCCTACGAGCAGTACTTC.

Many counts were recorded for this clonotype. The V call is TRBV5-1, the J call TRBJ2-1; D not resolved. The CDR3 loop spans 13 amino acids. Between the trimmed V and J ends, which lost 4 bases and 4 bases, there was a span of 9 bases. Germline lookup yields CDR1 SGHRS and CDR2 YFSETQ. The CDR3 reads CASSADLYNEQFF. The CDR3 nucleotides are TGCGCCAGCAGCGCTGACTTATACAATGAGCAGTTCTTC. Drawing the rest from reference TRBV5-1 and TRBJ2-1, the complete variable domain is KAGVTQTPRYLIKTRGQQVTLSCSPISGHRSVSWYQQTPGQGLQFLFEYFSETQRNKGNFPGRFSGRQFSNSRSEMNVSTLELGDSALYLCASSADLYNEQFFGPGTRLTVL.

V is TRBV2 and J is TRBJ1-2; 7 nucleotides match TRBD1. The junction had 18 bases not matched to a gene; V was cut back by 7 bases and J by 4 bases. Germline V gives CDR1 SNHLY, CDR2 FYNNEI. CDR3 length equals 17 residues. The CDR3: CASIAGTAKVLGYGYTF. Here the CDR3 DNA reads TGTGCCAGCATCGCCGGGACAGCTAAAGTACTGGGCTATGGCTACACCTTC.

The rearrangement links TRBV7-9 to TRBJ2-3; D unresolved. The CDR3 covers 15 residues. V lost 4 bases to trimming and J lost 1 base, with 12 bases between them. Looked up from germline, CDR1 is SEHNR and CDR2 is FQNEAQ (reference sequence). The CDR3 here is CASSSFRDGTDTQYF. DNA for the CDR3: TGTGCCAGCAGCTCGTTTAGAGATGGCACAGATACGCAGTATTTT.

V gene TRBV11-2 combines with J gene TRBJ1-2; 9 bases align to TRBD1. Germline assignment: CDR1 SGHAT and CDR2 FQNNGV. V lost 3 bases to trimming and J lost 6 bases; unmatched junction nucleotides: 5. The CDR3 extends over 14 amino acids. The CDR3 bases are TGTGCCAGCAGCTTGGACAGGGGAGGGGATGGCTACACCTTC. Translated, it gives CASSLDRGGDGYTF.

The chain's CDR3 is CASSHLQGADTEAFF. The CDR3 bases are TGCGCCAGCAGCCACTTACAGGGGGCCGACACTGAAGCTTTCTTT. The genes are TRBV4-3 and TRBJ1-1, with 9 bases aligning to TRBD1. Germline lookup yields CDR1 LGHNA and CDR2 YSLEER. The CDR3 contains 15 residues. Losses at the gene ends were 3 bases for V and 3 bases for J; bases not matched to a gene: 5.

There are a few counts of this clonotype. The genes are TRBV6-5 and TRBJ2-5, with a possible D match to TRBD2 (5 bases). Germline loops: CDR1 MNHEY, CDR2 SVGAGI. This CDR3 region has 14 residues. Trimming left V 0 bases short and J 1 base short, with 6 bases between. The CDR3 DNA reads TGTGCCAGCAGTTACTCGGGAGCCCAAGAGACCCAGTACTTC. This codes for CASSYSGAQETQYF.

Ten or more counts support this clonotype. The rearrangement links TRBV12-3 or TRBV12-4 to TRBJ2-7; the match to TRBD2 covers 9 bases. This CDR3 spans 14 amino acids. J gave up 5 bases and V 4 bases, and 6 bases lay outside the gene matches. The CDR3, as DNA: TGTGCCAGCAGTTACCTAGCGGGGTACGACGAGCAGTACTTC. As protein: CASSYLAGYDEQYF.

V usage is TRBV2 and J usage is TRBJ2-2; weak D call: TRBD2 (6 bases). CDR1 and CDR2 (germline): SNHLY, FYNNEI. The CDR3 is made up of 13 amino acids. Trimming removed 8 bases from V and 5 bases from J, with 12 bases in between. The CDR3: CASDGGGTGELFF. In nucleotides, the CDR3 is TGTGCCAGCGACGGGGGTGGTACCGGGGAGCTGTTTTTT.

For the CDR3, the DNA is TGCGCCAGCAGCCAAGCTTCCGGACAGGGGGCGTATTCACCCCTCCACTTT. Amino acid sequence: CASSQASGQGAYSPLHF. V gene TRBV4-1 combines with J gene TRBJ1-6, with 11 bases aligning to TRBD1. The CDR3 totals 17 residues. Per germline, CDR1 MGHRA and CDR2 YSYEKL. V lost 1 base and J lost 8; bases outside the gene matches: 7.

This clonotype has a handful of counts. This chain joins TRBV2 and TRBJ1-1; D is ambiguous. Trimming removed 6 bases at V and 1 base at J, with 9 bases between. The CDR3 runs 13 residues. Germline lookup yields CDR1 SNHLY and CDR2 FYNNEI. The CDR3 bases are TGTGCCAGCAGAGAGGGAACGAACACTGAAGCTTTCTTT. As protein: CASREGTNTEAFF.

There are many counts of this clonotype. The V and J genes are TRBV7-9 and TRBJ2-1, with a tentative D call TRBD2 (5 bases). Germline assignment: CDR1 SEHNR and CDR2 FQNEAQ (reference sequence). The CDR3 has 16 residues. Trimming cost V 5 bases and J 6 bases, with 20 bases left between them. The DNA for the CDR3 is TGTGCCAGCAGCCCTAGAGGTCCTAGCTCAATCAATGAGCAGTTCTTC. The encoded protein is CASSPRGPSSINEQFF.

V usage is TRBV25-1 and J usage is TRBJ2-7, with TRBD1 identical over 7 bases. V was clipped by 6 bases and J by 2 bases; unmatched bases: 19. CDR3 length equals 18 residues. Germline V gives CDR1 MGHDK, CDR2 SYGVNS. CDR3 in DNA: TGTGCCAGCAGCCAATCCGGGACAGACCTGGGAGCAACCTACGAGCAGTACTTC. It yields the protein CASSQSGTDLGATYEQYF.

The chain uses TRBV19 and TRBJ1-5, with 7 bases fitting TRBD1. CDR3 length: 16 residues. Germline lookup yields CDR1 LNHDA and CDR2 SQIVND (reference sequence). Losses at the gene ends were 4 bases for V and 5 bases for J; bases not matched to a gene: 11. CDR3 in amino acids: CASSTTGTALYQPQHF. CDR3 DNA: TGTGCCAGTAGTACGACCGGGACAGCCCTTTATCAGCCCCAGCATTTT.

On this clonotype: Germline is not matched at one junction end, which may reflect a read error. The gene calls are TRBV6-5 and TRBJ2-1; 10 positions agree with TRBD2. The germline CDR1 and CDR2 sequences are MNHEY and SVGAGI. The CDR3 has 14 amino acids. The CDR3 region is CASSWRAKAGGPIF. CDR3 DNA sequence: TGTGCCAGCAGTTGGAGGGCCAAAGCGGGGGGGCCAATCTTC.

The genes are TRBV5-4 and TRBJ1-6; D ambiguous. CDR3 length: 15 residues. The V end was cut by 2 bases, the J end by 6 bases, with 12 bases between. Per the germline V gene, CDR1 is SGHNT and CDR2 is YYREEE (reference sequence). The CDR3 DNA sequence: TGTGCCAGCAGCTTTGGTAATGGTTTTAATTCACCCCTCCACTTT. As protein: CASSFGNGFNSPLHF.

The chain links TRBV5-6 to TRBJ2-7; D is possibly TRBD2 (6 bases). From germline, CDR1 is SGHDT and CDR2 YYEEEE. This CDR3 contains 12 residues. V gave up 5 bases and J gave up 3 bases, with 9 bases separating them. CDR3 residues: CASRLEGYEQYF. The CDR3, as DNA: TGTGCCAGCAGGCTGGAGGGCTACGAGCAGTACTTC.